This record covers a single T cell receptor (beta chain). Its antigen remains unidentified. Base-call qualities are not available, and no considerably larger clone is one nucleotide away. Libraries came from the immunoSEQ multiplex PCR assay. For TCR sequencing, RNA was extracted from every sample and reverse transcribed into cDNA to serve as template. First-strand cDNA was synthesized using SuperScript III with a 2:1 mix of oligo-dT and random hexamers. A synthetic immune receptor repertoire was used to gauge amplification bias, and whatever bias remained was removed computationally. The authors' analysis ran thus. Raw reads were preprocessed to remove errors, and CDR3 was defined by IMGT conventions from the conserved cysteine to phenylalanine. Clonality was computed as 1 minus the Shannon entropy, with the entropy normalized by log2 of the number of productive unique TCRs. Whether each scalp clone was CD4 or CD8 was inferred by checking scalp TCRbeta sequences against the CD4 and CD8 repertoires from sorted blood. Drawn from immuneACCESS, this table holds only the in-frame rearrangements with V and J called that TCRdb kept. Clones are partly lost; checked studies trace under half to an unresolved V gene and leave the rest unexplained. That table gives V, J and clone size, and the DNA gave D and trimming. Within this sample are over 200,000 clones, with approximately 61% of them counted one time only. More than 0.4% of the sample is taken by the ten largest.

The time point label on this specimen signifies: baseline before oral tofacitinib. From alopecia areata patients, peripheral blood was collected along with lesional scalp punch biopsies. PBMCs were isolated by density centrifugation and stained for CD3, CD4 and CD8, and CD4+ and CD8+ T cells were sorted on a FACSAria. V gives up 5 bases and J gives up 5 bases, and the segment between their germline ends measures 9 bases. Based on the germline V gene, the CDR1 and CDR2 sequences are ENHRY and SYGVKD. From the cysteine through the phenylalanine, the CDR3 covers 12 amino acids. The only DNA kept is the CDR3, 36 bases in frame from the first base. These data belong to a study of CD8+ T cells in alopecia areata (dated by TCRdb to between 2018 and 2020). Turning to the overall study: Treated patients were enrolled in an open-label pilot trial of oral tofacitinib, 5 to 10 mg twice daily, for moderate-to-severe alopecia areata. Patients received tofacitinib for 6 to 18 months and were then followed off drug for 6 months to check for delayed response and recurrence. High-throughput TCRbeta sequencing was used to examine T cell clonal expansion in alopecia areata in both the C3H/HeJ mouse model and human patients. On the human side, TCRbeta sequencing was run on scalp tissue and on sorted CD4+ and CD8+ peripheral blood T cells from healthy controls and from alopecia areata patients with either patchy or totalis/universalis disease. Biopsies were taken from tofacitinib-treated patients at baseline and again at 4 and 24 weeks into treatment, and several of those patients also had a later scalp biopsy. Clonality in the scalp was compared among normal scalp (n=4), patchy alopecia areata scalp (n=8), and alopecia totalis/universalis scalp (n=8). The RNA source kit depended on sample type: the PAXgene miRNA kit for fixed scalp, the miRNeasy kit for PBMCs, and the RNeasy kit for mouse skin. Amplification of TCRbeta CDR3 regions was done by immunoSEQ multiplex PCR using 35 Vbeta forward primers and 13 Jbeta reverse primers.

The investigation overall reported the following: Shared TCR sequences between patients were less evident than in mice, which may be partly attributable to HLA diversity in the patient population. Unlike mouse skin, which is dominated by gammadelta T cells, normal human skin has resident alphabeta T cells that are also sequenced, and this complicates analysis of the scalp TCR repertoire. Higher clonality and more expanded CD8+ clones were observed in lesional scalp than in normal scalp, particularly in alopecia totalis/universalis, a finding suggestive of antigenic drive.

The specimen comprised CD4+ T cells sorted from blood, sampled at week 0. The origin of this receptor is a human donor with alopecia areata. The receptor chain draws on TRBV10-3 and TRBJ2-5; confidence is insufficient to name the D gene. The nucleotide sequence reads TGTGCCATCAGTCGGTCCAGGGAGACCCAGTACTTC. It codes for CAISRSRETQYF.